The present T cell receptor (beta chain) was sequenced within a study of blood T cell repertoires in COVID-19. In the study overall: Whether acute or convalescent, the COVID-19 samples came from the United States, Italy and Spain. T cells, B-cell-depleted T cells, or PBMCs supplied cDNA or gDNA.

CDR3 length: 15 residues. Patients in Seattle were enrolled during active infection, then followed longitudinally. Using immunoSEQ multiplex PCR, the repertoire was profiled, and TCRdb retains in-frame clones only, with some absent. The sample holds around 220,000 clones, 75% to 85% seen once. The origin of this receptor is an elderly woman with COVID-19, enrolled during active disease. V is TRBV21-1 and J is TRBJ2-7; TRBD1 is the table's D call, not checked against the DNA. TRBV21-1 is an annotated pseudogene. The sequencing sample was made of peripheral blood. The CDR3 loop reads CASSKEKGTSYEQYF. The CDR3 bases are TGTGCCAGCAGCAAAGAAAAGGGGACAAGTTACGAGCAGTACTTC.